One T cell receptor beta chain is described in this entry. Other DNA sequences in the sample encode the same CDR3. This specimen belongs to a study of blood T cell repertoires in COVID-19. Whole-study context: Acute and convalescent COVID-19 specimens originated in the United States, Italy and Spain. T cells, B-cell-depleted T cells, or PBMCs provided the cDNA or gDNA that served as material.

TCRdb's table, derived via immunoSEQ multiplex PCR, lists solely in-frame clones and lacks some. Of hundreds of thousands of clones detected, 84% appear once; the ten largest clones hold around 18%. V was clipped by 0 bases and J by 2 bases, with 10 bases between them. Looked up from germline, CDR1 is SGDLS and CDR2 is YYNGEE. This CDR3 spans 15 amino acids. J is TRBJ2-3 and V is TRBV9, with a possible D match to TRBD2 (6 bases). The sequencing sample was made of peripheral blood. This clonotype originated in a woman older than 75 with active or convalescent COVID-19. The CDR3 region has the DNA TGTGCCAGCAGCGTAGCGGGAGTGGACACAGATACGCAGTATTTT. Its translation is CASSVAGVDTDTQYF.